The entry below describes one T cell receptor (beta chain). Its cognate antigen has yet to be identified. No base quality information exists; no much larger clone differs at one position. The cohort consisted of 600 to 700 healthy bone marrow donors. Cohort members were all nominally healthy when sampled, although unrecorded immune exposures were likely present. The donor tested CMV seropositive, placing the donor among the 289 seropositive members of the cohort. Each donor provided a peripheral blood sample, and peripheral blood mononuclear cells were used for TCR beta sequencing. Genomic DNA extraction from the blood cell samples was performed with the Qiagen DNeasy Blood Extraction Kit. The data stem from a study of cytomegalovirus exposure and HLA in healthy donors (TCRdb year 2017). About the study as a whole: According to an earlier analysis of several hundred of the donors, some 170 million T cells yielded 90 million to 140 million unique TCR beta sequences and about 300 Gb of sequence data. Approximately 310 gigabases of sequencing data and some 85 million unique TCR sequences were included in an early release covering roughly 600 HLA-typed donors. The genetic ancestry cluster associated with self-reported Caucasian donors included 80% to 90% of the approximately 410 genotyped donors. The aim of the study was to test whether cataloging public T cell receptors could identify signatures of past pathogen exposure. Using immunosequencing, the study profiled T cell repertoires from fewer than 700 subjects and related those repertoires to cytomegalovirus serostatus. Besides the first cohort of 500 to 700 subjects, a separate validation cohort made up of around 120 different subjects was used. High-throughput TCR immunosequencing, statistical association of individual TCRs with disease status, and machine learning were combined to predict cytomegalovirus infection status. In a later analysis, previously published TCR beta repertoires from several hundred donors were re-analyzed and high-resolution HLA genotyping was added so that TCR occurrence patterns could be studied. Rather than using new phenotypic data, the later analysis identified candidate immune exposures from TCR beta sequences and from how often those sequences occurred across donors. An earlier analysis of about 600 of the donors used high-throughput TCR beta sequencing to judge whether each TCR beta V gene segment behaved as functional or pseudogenic. Donor age, sex, ethnicity and CMV serostatus were compiled together with the repertoire data. A later genetic analysis took genome-wide SNP genotypes for about 55% of the 666 donors and used that subset as a discovery cohort. Every discovery cohort repertoire had been produced on one sequencing platform. Class I and class II HLA loci were covered by the typing at four-digit resolution. The number of donors typed differed by locus, with roughly 620-640 for A, B, C, DRB1 and DQB1, more than 500 for DQA1, 606 for DPA1, and approximately 470 for DPB1. Roughly 5 DR-DQ haplotypes were handled as single units for association and clustering, since linkage in the cohort was strong. On average, roughly 240,000 unique TCR beta nucleotide sequences were sequenced per donor among a few hundred genotyped donors of the cohort, with 15% to 20% of those sequences being non-productive.

Results and caveats for the whole study, not just this receptor: Cytomegalovirus status was reported to be diagnosed by the classifier with high specificity and sensitivity in both the original and validation cohorts. Several of the top co-occurrence clusters appeared to be linked to parvovirus B19, influenza, CMV and Epstein-Barr virus, according to a later analysis. HLA typing was unavailable for some donors at each locus, so association tests used only the typed subset. A further reported finding was that TCR beta sequences accurately predicted the HLA-A and HLA-B alleles for most subjects in the first cohort. In a later analysis, most CMV-associated TCR beta chains were found to appear HLA-restricted, with HLA associations seemingly driven largely by CMV exposure. The earlier analysis of 587 of the donors excluded fewer than 20 rarely observed V segments, including chromosome 9 orphons, because counts were too low. An earlier analysis of some 590 of the donors showed that most TCR beta V segments appeared in productive rearrangements either about 90% or about 30% of the time, which broadly matched IMGT annotations. In a later genetic analysis, fewer N-insertions in productive TCRs were reported among donors in an Asian-associated ancestry cluster than the approximately 710-donor mean. V-gene and J-gene trimming of TCR beta chains was associated with a missense DCLRE1C variant in a later genetic analysis, and the association was replicated in an independent cohort. The only immune exposure information available for the cohort was CMV serostatus. The presence/absence analyses assumed that sequencing depth was roughly uniform across donors, and that assumption may not be true. A group of highly shared sequence variants was considered likely to be a technical artifact of the sequencing pipeline. Most TCR sequences were observed very rarely across donors, whereas some public TCRs were present in many individuals. Linkage disequilibrium might explain the correlated functional status among segregating V segments, but an unknown experimental factor could not be ruled out. The 87-base-pair reads could not distinguish some IMGT-functional V segments, including TRBV6-2 and TRBV6-3, so those segments were excluded. A few of the identified cytomegalovirus-associated TCR beta chains were confirmed in vitro to be specific for cytomegalovirus antigens. The study gave a list of 150 to 200 TCR beta chains associated with cytomegalovirus. This cohort had only TCR beta chains sequenced, and the lack of alpha or paired-chain data limited which features could be detected. The authors suggested that the approach could potentially be generalized to other disease states and immunological phenotypes. When HLA alleles, especially DR and DQ, strongly co-occurred, TCR associations were difficult to assign to individual alleles. In a later analysis, HLA-associated TCR beta chains were found to be more clonally expanded and to have lower generation probabilities than equally common non-associated chains. In a later analysis, TCR association rates were found to vary across HLA loci, with the most associated TCRs seen for DRB1 alleles and the fewest for HLA-C alleles. Specific HLA alleles were associated with 15,000 to 20,000 TCR beta sequences at a false discovery rate of 0.05 in a later analysis.

Including the terminal cysteine and phenylalanine, the CDR3 comprises 14 residues. Here the CDR3 DNA is all that survives: 42 bases in frame from base 1. Trimming removed 6 bases from V and 4 bases from J; the gene matches leave 1 base unexplained. CDR1 and CDR2 (MNHEY, SVGAGI) derive from the germline V gene. Libraries were constructed by the immunoSEQ multiplex PCR assay. A mixture of 60 forward primers for TCR Vbeta segments and 13 reverse primers for TCR Jbeta segments was used in the multiplex PCR. A multiplex PCR assay on genomic DNA amplified the CDR3 region of rearranged TCR beta genes. The amplified TCR beta libraries were sequenced on the Illumina HiSeq System as 87-base-pair reads. As for the authors' bioinformatics: A later analysis tallied 75 million to 95 million unique TCR beta chains across the roughly 610 repertoires, and some 10 million of those chains were shared by two or more donors. A nearest-neighbor algorithm error-corrected the raw reads and collapsed the reads into unique sequences, merging closely related sequences to remove PCR and sequencing errors. V, D and J gene segments were assigned by aligning CDR3 sequences to IMGT reference sequences. For a sequence to be retained, a match of at least six nucleotides was required to both a V gene segment and a J gene segment. A rearrangement was called productive if the CDR3 had no stop codons and remained in frame with V and J, and every other rearrangement was called non-productive. CDR3 was defined according to IMGT convention as the region running from the second conserved V-encoded cysteine to the conserved J-encoded phenylalanine. In an earlier analysis of 587 of the donors, sequences lacking an unambiguous match to a single V gene segment were excluded. An earlier analysis of a few hundred of the donors called V segments functional above 56.7% productive rearrangements and segregating when the between-donor standard deviation exceeded 5%. A statistical classification framework was developed to diagnose cytomegalovirus status using the catalog of TCR beta chain sequences. In a later analysis, TCR nucleotide sequences were compared against IMGT/GENE-DB human TR gene sequences so that V and J genes could be assigned. A later analysis assigned CDR3 sequences and most-parsimonious VDJ recombination scenarios with the TCRdist pipeline. In a later analysis, each TCR beta chain was defined by its CDR3 amino acid sequence together with its V-gene family, and reads lacking a unique V-gene family were excluded. As a way to deal with suspected cross-contamination and a sequencing artifact, a later analysis dropped 450 to 600 nucleotide sequences that were highly shared and had low generation probability. In a later analysis, a clonal expansion index for each public chain was calculated from normalized within-repertoire ranks of inferred template counts. Generation probabilities in a later analysis came from a VDJ recombination model fitted to out-of-frame rearrangements, and those results were checked against IGoR. Hypergeometric tests were used in a later analysis to score TCR-TCR, TCR-HLA and TCR-CMV co-occurrence, with a repertoire-size bias correction applied to the TCR pairs. In a later analysis, false discovery rates were estimated by permuting HLA or CMV assignments 20 times. In a later analysis, co-occurring TCRs were grouped using DBSCAN, and TCRdist sequence similarity was added for clustering within HLA-allele-positive subsets. Repertoires with fewer than 30,000 or more than 120,000 public chains, plus five repertoires with anomalous nucleotide sharing, were excluded from co-occurrence clustering. TCRdb re-hosts the immuneACCESS table, in-frame sequences only. Its copies lack some clones; in the studies checked, an unresolved V gene accounts for under half of them, and the cause for the rest is not known. The DNA gave D and trimming, while V, J and clone size come from that table. Within this sample are some 150,000 clones, with almost 85% of them counted one time only. Clones ranked in the top ten supply about 5% of the sample.

The source material was PBMCs. This receptor chain uses TRBV6-5 and TRBJ2-1; 12 central bases correspond to TRBD2. The receptor was derived from a man aged 30-40 years in good health and CMV-seropositive. The CDR3 protein: CASSTSGRYNEQFF. DNA sequence: TGTGCCAGCAGCACTAGCGGGAGGTACAATGAGCAGTTCTTC.